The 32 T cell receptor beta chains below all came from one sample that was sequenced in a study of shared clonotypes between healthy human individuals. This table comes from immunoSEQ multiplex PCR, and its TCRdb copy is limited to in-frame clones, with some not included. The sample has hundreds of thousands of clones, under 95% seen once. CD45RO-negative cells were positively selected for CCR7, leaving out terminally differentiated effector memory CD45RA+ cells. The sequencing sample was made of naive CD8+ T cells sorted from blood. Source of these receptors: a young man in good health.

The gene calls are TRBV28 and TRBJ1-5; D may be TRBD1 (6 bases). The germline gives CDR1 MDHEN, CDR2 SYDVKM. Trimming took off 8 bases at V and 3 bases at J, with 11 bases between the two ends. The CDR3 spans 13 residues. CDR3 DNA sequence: TGTGCCAGCTACAGGGCTTCCAATCAGCCCCAGCATTTT. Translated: CASYRASNQPQHF.

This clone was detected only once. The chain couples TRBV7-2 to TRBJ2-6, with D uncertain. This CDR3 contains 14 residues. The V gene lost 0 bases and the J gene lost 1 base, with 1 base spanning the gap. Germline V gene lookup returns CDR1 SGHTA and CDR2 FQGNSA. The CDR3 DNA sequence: TGTGCCAGCAGCTTAGCGTCTGGGGCCAACGTCCTGACTTTC. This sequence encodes CASSLASGANVLTF. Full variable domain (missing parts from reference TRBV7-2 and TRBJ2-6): GAGVSQSPSNKVTEKGKDVELRCDPISGHTALYWYRQSLGQGLEFLIYFQGNSAPDKSGLPSDRFSAERTGGSVSTLTIQRTQQEDSAVYLCASSLASGANVLTFGAGSRLTVL.

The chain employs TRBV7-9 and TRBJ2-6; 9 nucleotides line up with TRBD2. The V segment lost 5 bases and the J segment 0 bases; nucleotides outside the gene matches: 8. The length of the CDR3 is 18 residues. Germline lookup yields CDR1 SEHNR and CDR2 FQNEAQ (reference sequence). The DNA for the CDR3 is TGTGCCAGCAGCCCACGGACTAGCGAAAGCTCTGGGGCCAACGTCCTGACTTTC. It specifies CASSPRTSESSGANVLTF. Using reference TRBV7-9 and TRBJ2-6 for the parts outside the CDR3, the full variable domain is DTGVSQNPRHKITKRGQNVTFRCDPISEHNRLYWYRQTLGQGPEFLTYFQNEAQLEKSRLLSDRFSAERPKGSFSTLEIQRTEQGDSAMYLCASSPRTSESSGANVLTFGAGSRLTVL.

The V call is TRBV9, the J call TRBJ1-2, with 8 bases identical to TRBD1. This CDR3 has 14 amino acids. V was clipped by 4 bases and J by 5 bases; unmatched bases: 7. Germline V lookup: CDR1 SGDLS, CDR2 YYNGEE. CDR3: CASSRTGIGYGYTF. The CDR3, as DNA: TGTGCCAGCAGCAGGACAGGGATAGGGTATGGCTACACCTTC.

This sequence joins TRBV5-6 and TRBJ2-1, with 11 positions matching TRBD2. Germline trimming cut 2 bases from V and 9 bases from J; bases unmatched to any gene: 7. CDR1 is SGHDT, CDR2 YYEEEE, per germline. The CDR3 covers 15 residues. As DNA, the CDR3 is TGTGCCAGCAGCTTTAGACTAGCGGGATTTGGTGAGCAGTTCTTC. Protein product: CASSFRLAGFGEQFF. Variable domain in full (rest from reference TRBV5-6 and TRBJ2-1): DAGVTQSPTHLIKTRGQQVTLRCSPKSGHDTVSWYQQALGQGPQFIFQYYEEEERQRGNFPDRFSGHQFPNYSSELNVNALLLGDSALYLCASSFRLAGFGEQFFGPGTRLTVL.

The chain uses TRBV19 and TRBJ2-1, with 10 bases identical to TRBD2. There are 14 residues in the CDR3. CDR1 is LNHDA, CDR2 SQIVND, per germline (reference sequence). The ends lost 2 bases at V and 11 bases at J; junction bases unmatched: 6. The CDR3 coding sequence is TGTGCCAGTAGTATACTTCAGCGGGAGGGCCAGCAGTTCTTC. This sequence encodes CASSILQREGQQFF.

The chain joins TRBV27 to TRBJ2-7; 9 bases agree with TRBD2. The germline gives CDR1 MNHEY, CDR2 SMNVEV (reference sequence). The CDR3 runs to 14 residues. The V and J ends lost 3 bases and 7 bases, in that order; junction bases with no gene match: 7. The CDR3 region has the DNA TGTGCCAGCAGTTTTGGAGCGGGAGGAGGAGAGCAGTACTTC. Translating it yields CASSFGAGGGEQYF.

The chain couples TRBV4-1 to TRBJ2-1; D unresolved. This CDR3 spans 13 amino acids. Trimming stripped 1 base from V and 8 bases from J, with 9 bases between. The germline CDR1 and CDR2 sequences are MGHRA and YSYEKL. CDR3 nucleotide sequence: TGCGCCAGCAGCCAAGTGTCAGACTATGAGCAGTTCTTC. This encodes CASSQVSDYEQFF.

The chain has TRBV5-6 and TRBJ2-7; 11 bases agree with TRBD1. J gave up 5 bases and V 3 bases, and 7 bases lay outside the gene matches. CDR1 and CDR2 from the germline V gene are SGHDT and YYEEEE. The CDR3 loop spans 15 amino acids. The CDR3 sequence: CASSWGQGGKNEQYF. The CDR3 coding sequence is TGTGCCAGCAGCTGGGGACAGGGGGGAAAAAACGAGCAGTACTTC.

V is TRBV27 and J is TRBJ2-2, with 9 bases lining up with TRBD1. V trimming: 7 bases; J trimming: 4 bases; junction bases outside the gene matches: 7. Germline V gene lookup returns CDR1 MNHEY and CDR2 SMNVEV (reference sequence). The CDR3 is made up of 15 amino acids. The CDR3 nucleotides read TGTGCCAGCAAGGGACAGGGCCTCTCCACCGGGGAGCTGTTTTTT. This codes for CASKGQGLSTGELFF.

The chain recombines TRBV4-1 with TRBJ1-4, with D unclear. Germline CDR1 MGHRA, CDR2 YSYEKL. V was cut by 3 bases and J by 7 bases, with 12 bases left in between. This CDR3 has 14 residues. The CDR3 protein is CASSQGPVPEKLFF. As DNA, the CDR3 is TGCGCCAGCAGCCAGGGTCCGGTGCCTGAAAAACTGTTTTTT.

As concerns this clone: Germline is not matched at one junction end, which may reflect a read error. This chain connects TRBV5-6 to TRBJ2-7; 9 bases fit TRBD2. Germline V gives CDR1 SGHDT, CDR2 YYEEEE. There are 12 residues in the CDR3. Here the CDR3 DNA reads TGTGCCAGCAGCACTTTAGCGGGAGTAAGGGACTTC. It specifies CASSTLAGVRDF.

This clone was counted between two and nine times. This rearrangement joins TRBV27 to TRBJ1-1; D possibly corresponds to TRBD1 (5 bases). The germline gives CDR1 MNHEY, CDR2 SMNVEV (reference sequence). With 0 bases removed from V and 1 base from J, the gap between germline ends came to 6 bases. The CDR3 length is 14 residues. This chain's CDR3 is CASSLSGGNTEAFF. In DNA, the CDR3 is TGTGCCAGCAGTTTATCGGGGGGGAACACTGAAGCTTTCTTT.

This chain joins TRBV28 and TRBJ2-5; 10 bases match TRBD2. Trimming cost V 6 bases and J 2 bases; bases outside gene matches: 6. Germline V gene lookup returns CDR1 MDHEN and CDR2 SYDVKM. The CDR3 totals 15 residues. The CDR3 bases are TGTGCCAGCAGGCGGGAGACTAGCGGGCAAGAGACCCAGTACTTC. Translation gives CASRRETSGQETQYF. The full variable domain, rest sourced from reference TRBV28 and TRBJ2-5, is DVKVTQSSRYLVKRTGEKVFLECVQDMDHENMFWYRQDPGLGLRLIYFSYDVKMKEKGDIPEGYSVSREKKERFSLILESASTNQTSMYLCASRRETSGQETQYFGPGTRLLVL.

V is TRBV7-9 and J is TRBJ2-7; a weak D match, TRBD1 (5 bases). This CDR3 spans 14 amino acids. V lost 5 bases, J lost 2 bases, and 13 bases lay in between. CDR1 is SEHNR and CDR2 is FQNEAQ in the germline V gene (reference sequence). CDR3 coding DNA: TGTGCCAGCAGCCTTGGGGCGCGTCCCTACGAGCAGTACTTC. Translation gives CASSLGARPYEQYF.

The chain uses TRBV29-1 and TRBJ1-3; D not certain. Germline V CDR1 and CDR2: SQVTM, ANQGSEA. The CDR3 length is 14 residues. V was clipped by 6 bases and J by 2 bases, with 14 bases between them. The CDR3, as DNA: TGCAGCGTGGAGGGTTTACTGACTGGAAACACCATATATTTT. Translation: CSVEGLLTGNTIYF.

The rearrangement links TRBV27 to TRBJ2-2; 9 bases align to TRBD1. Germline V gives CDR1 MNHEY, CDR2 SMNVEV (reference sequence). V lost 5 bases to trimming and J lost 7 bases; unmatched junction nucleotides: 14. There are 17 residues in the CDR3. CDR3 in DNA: TGTGCCAGCAGTGGAAACTTACAGGGGGCGGTTGGCGGGGAGCTGTTTTTT. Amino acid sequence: CASSGNLQGAVGGELFF.

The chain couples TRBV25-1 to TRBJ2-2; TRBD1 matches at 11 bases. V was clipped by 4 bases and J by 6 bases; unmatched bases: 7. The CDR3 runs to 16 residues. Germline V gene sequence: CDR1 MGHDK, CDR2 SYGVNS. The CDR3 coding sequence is TGTGCCAGCAGTGCCCTAGGGACAGGGGGTCCCGGGGAGCTGTTTTTT. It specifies CASSALGTGGPGELFF. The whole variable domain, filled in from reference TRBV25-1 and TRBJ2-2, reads EADIYQTPRYLVIGTGKKITLECSQTMGHDKMYWYQQDPGMELHLIHYSYGVNSTEKGDLSSESTVSRIRTEHFPLTLESARPSHTSQYLCASSALGTGGPGELFFGEGSRLTVL.

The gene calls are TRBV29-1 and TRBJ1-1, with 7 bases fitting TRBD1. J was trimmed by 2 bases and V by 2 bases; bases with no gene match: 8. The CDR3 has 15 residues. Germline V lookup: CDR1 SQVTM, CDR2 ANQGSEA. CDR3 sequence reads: CSVEPEDRTNTEAFF. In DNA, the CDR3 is TGCAGCGTTGAACCGGAGGACAGGACAAACACTGAAGCTTTCTTT.

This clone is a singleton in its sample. The CDR3 DNA is TGTGCCAGCAACCGGACAGGGGACCAAGAGACCCAGTACTTC. It is translated as CASNRTGDQETQYF. This rearrangement joins TRBV7-9 to TRBJ2-5; TRBD1 aligns across 9 bases. In germline, CDR1 is SEHNR, CDR2 FQNEAQ (reference sequence). With V trimmed by 7 bases and J by 0 bases, 3 bases remained unmatched. The CDR3 is 14 amino acids.

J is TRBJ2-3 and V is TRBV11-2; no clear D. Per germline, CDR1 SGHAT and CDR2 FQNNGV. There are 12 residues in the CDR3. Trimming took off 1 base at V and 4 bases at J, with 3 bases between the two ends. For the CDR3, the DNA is TGTGCCAGCAGCTTAGGGTCAGATACGCAGTATTTT. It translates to CASSLGSDTQYF.

CDR3 region: CASSLDLTDTQYF. DNA of the CDR3: TGTGCCAGCAGTCTTGACCTCACAGATACGCAGTATTTT. The V call is TRBV28, the J call TRBJ2-3; D unresolved. This CDR3 has 13 residues. The germline V gene encodes CDR1 MDHEN and CDR2 SYDVKM. Trimming removed 5 bases from V and 2 bases from J, with 8 bases in between.

The CDR3 bases are TGTGCCAGCAGTTTCCGACTCTCCGGGCGTCATGAGCAGTTCTTC. Translating it yields CASSFRLSGRHEQFF. This sequence joins TRBV28 and TRBJ2-1; D call uncertain. Germline V gene sequence: CDR1 MDHEN, CDR2 SYDVKM. V lost 3 bases to trimming and J lost 8 bases, with 17 bases between them. This CDR3 region has 15 residues.

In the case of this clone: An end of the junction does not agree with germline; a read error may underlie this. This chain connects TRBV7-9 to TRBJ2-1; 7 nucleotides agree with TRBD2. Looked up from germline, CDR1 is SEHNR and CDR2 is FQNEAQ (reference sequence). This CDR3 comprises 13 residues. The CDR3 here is CASSLGDYDEQFF. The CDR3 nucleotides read TGTGCCAGCAGCTTAGGGGACTACGATGAGCAGTTCTTC.

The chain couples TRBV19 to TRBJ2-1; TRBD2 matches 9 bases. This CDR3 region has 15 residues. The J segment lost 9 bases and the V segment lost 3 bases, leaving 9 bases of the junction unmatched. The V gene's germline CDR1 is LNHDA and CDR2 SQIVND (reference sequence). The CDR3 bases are TGTGCCAGTAGTATTACGGCGGGAGGGCCTGTTGAGCAGTTCTTC. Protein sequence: CASSITAGGPVEQFF.

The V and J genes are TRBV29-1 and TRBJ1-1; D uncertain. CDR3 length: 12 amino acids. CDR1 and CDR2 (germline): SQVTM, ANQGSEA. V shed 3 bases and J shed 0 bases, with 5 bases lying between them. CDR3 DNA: TGCAGCGTTGATGATATGAACACTGAAGCTTTCTTT. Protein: CSVDDMNTEAFF.

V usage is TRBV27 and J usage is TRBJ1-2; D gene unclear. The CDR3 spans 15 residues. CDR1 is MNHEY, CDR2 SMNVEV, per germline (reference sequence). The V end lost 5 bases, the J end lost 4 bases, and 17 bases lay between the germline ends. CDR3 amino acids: CASSPNRPGSYGYTF. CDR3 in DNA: TGTGCCAGCAGTCCGAACAGACCGGGGAGCTATGGCTACACCTTC.

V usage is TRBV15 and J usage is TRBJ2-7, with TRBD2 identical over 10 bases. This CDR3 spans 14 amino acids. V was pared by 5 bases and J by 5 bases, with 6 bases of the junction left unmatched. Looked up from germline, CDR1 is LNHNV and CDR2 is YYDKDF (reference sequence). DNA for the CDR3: TGTGCCACCAGCTATCTAGCGGGAGAGAACGAGCAGTACTTC. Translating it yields CATSYLAGENEQYF. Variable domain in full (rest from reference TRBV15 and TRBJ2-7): DAMVIQNPRYQVTQFGKPVTLSCSQTLNHNVMYWYQQKSSQAPKLLFHYYDKDFNNEADTPDNFQSRRPNTSFCFLDIRSPGLGDTAMYLCATSYLAGENEQYFGPGTRLTVT.

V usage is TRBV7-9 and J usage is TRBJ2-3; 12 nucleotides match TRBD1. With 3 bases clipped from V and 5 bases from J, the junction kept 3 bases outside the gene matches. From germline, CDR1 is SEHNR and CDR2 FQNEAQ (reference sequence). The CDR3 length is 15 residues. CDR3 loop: CASSFWDRGQDTQYF. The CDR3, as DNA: TGTGCCAGCAGCTTTTGGGACAGGGGGCAAGATACGCAGTATTTT. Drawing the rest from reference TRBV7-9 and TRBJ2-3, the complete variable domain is DTGVSQNPRHKITKRGQNVTFRCDPISEHNRLYWYRQTLGQGPEFLTYFQNEAQLEKSRLLSDRFSAERPKGSFSTLEIQRTEQGDSAMYLCASSFWDRGQDTQYFGPGTRLTVL.

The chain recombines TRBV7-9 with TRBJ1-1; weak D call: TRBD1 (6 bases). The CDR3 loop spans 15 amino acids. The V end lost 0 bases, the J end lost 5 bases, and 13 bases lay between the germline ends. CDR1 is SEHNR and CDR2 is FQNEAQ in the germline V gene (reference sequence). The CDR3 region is CASSLAGGPGTEAFF. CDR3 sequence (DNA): TGTGCCAGCAGCTTAGCGGGGGGGCCAGGGACTGAAGCTTTCTTT.

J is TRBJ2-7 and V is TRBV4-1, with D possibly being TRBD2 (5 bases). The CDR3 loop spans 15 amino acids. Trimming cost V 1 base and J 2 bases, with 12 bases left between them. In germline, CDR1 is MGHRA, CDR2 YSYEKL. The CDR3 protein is CASSQAPGTAYEQYF. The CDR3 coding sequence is TGCGCCAGCAGCCAAGCCCCGGGAACAGCCTACGAGCAGTACTTC.

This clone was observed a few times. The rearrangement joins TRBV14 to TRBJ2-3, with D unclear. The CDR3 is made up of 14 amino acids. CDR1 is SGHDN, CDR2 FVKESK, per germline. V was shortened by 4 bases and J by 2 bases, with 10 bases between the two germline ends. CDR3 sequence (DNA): TGTGCCAGCAGCCTACGTGTGGCCACAGATACGCAGTATTTT. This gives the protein CASSLRVATDTQYF.